This TCR beta chain stems from a study of blood T cell repertoires in COVID-19. Study at large: Whether acute or convalescent, the COVID-19 samples came from the United States, Italy and Spain.

The germline gives CDR1 MNHEY, CDR2 SMNVEV (reference sequence). The CDR3 is 14 residues long. V was clipped by 2 bases and J by 0 bases, with 7 bases between them. Seattle's cohort entered during active infection and was followed longitudinally. Original processing methods: Reference gene primer amplification yielded estimated nucleated cell counts. TCRdb keeps only in-frame clones here, not all; method: immunoSEQ multiplex PCR. V, J and clone size are taken as reported in that table, and D and trimming were inferred from the DNA itself. Altogether 100,000 to 150,000 clones are present, around 88% being singletons, with the ten largest covering roughly 4.3%.

The specimen sequenced was peripheral blood. This clonotype was sampled from a man between 60 and 70 years old with COVID-19, enrolled during active disease. The chain couples TRBV27 to TRBJ1-1; TRBD1 is a possible D gene (5 bases). CDR3 region: CASSLRQLNTEAFF. CDR3 coding DNA: TGTGCCAGCAGTTTAAGACAGTTGAACACTGAAGCTTTCTTT.